These 4 T cell receptor beta chains were sequenced from one sample in a study of T cells in Graves' hyperthyroidism and ophthalmopathy. It was RNA transcripts that yielded the amplified TCR beta CDR3 regions. HTBI primers drove first-round RT-PCR of the TCR CDR3. TCRdb analysed the multiplex PCR reads with MiXCR anew, one entry per CDR3 protein. The data contain about 700,000 distinct CDR3 sequences, about 15% of them seen just once; the ten biggest clones take up roughly 10%. The sequencing input was blood. Every receptor here comes from a woman under 30 with Graves' hyperthyroidism.

This clonotype was observed many times. The gene calls are TRBV2 and TRBJ1-3; D is unclear. Germline lookup yields CDR1 SNHLY and CDR2 FYNNEI. V was trimmed by 5 bases and J by 2 bases, leaving 4 bases between them. The CDR3 has 12 residues. CDR3 in amino acids: CASSSTGNTIYF. In nucleotides, the CDR3 is TGTGCCAGCAGTTCGACTGGAAACACCATATATTTT.

This clonotype showed up just a few times. A junction end diverges from the germline sequence, so it may reflect a read error. The gene calls are TRBV4-2 and TRBJ1-1; the D gene is possibly TRBD1 (5 bases). CDR3 size: 15 residues. Germline values: CDR1 LGHNA, CDR2 YNFKEQ. CDR3 bases: TGTGCCAGCAGCCAAGAGGGAGGCCGCCCGACAGTCCTAGTCTTT. Translation: CASSQEGGRPTVLVF.

The chain carries TRBV9 and TRBJ2-2, with 11 bases that match TRBD2. Germline CDR1 SGDLS, CDR2 YYNGEE. CDR3 size: 16 residues. V was pared by 3 bases and J by 6 bases, with 7 bases of the junction left unmatched. CDR3 protein: CASSGSSGRLPGELFF. In DNA form, the CDR3 reads TGTGCCAGCAGCGGATCTAGCGGGAGGTTGCCCGGGGAGCTGTTTTTT.

This clonotype was found a few times. This chain uses TRBV5-4 with TRBJ2-1, with D possibly called TRBD1 or TRBD2 (6 bases each). Trimming pared 1 base from V and 8 bases from J, leaving 13 bases between. This CDR3 is built from 14 residues. CDR1 and CDR2 from the germline V gene are SGHNT and YYREEE (reference sequence). CDR3 DNA sequence: TGTGCCAGCAGCTTGTCTGGAGGGACACATGAGCAGTTCTTC. Translating it yields CASSLSGGTHEQFF.